This T cell receptor beta chain was documented in a study of T cells in Graves' hyperthyroidism and ophthalmopathy. About the research overall: Initial diagnosis, before any treatment, was when peripheral blood was collected.

This clonotype was recorded many times. Its specificity is unknown. Overall study results and limits: By a 13 V-J model, ophthalmopathy was set apart from stable hyperthyroidism.

Researchers amplified the TCR beta CDR3 regions from RNA transcripts. Researchers ran a first-round RT-PCR on the TCR CDR3 using the HTBI primer set. TCRdb reprocessed the multiplex PCR reads with MiXCR, giving one entry per CDR3 protein. The sample records about 250,000 distinct CDR3 sequences, about 24% being singletons. CDR3 size: 17 residues. V lost 0 bases to trimming and J lost 3 bases, with 17 bases between them. Germline V gene lookup returns CDR1 MDHEN and CDR2 SYDVKM. Every diagnosis used clinical symptoms, serum thyroxine and TRAb, thyroid ultrasound and orbital computed tomography. Isolation of PBMCs was performed on around 10 ml fresh peripheral blood.

The chain links TRBV28 to TRBJ1-1; the D gene is possibly TRBD1 (6 bases). This sequence originates from a woman in her thirties or forties with Graves' ophthalmopathy. Input material: blood. The DNA for the CDR3 is TGTGCCAGCAGTTTATGGCGCGGGGGGGCTGGATACACTGAAGCTTTCTTT. Protein product: CASSLWRGGAGYTEAFF.